One and the same sample provided the 21 T cell receptor beta chains below, sequenced in a study of shared clonotypes between healthy human individuals. Some clones are missing from TCRdb's copy, which holds only in-frame ones; the method was immunoSEQ multiplex PCR. Of roughly 2.6 million clones detected, around 94% appear once; the ten largest clones hold around 0.14%. Sequencing was performed on naive CD4+ T cells sorted from blood. The subset is: CD45RA+ positively selected. These receptors came from a man between 18 and 29 years old in good health.

The chain has TRBV30 and TRBJ1-5; 9 positions agree with TRBD1. The V and J ends lost 2 bases and 3 bases, in that order; junction bases with no gene match: 5. The CDR3 totals 15 residues. Germline V gives CDR1 GTSNPN, CDR2 SVGIG (reference sequence). Here the CDR3 DNA reads TGTGCCTGGAGTCCACAGGGGGCGGTCAATCAGCCCCAGCATTTT. Protein sequence: CAWSPQGAVNQPQHF.

This clone was detected only a few times. V is TRBV19 and J is TRBJ2-2, with TRBD1 identical over 9 bases. CDR1 and CDR2 from the germline V gene are LNHDA and SQIVND (reference sequence). V lost 7 bases to trimming and J lost 8 bases; unmatched junction nucleotides: 5. CDR3 length: 13 amino acids. The CDR3, as DNA: TGTGCCAGTACCGGGACAGGGATAGGGGAGCTGTTTTTT. Its translation: CASTGTGIGELFF.

This rearrangement joins TRBV30 to TRBJ1-5, with 7 bases matching TRBD1. V was clipped by 6 bases and J by 4 bases; unmatched bases: 6. Germline values: CDR1 GTSNPN, CDR2 SVGIG (reference sequence). This CDR3 is built from 13 residues. CDR3: CACNRDRNQPQHF. In DNA, the CDR3 is TGTGCCTGTAACCGGGACAGAAATCAGCCCCAGCATTTT.

This clone was seen only a few times. Distinct nucleotide sequences in the sample also encode this CDR3. The rearrangement joins TRBV18 to TRBJ1-1; D gene uncertain. V lost 2 bases to trimming and J lost 3 bases, with 7 bases between them. This CDR3 is built from 13 residues. From germline, CDR1 is KGHSH and CDR2 LQKENI. The CDR3 DNA reads as TGTGCCAGCTCACCAAGCCAGTACACTGAAGCTTTCTTT. It is translated as CASSPSQYTEAFF. Combining the CDR3 with reference TRBV18 and TRBJ1-1 gives the whole variable domain NAGVMQNPRHLVRRRGQEARLRCSPMKGHSHVYWYRQLPEEGLKFMVYLQKENIIDESGMPKERFSAEFPKEGPSILRIQQVVRGDSAAYFCASSPSQYTEAFFGQGTRLTVV.

The chain carries TRBV25-1 and TRBJ2-1; tentatively, D is TRBD2 (7 bases). There are 15 residues in the CDR3. The germline V and J ends were trimmed by 2 bases and 4 bases, with 12 bases remaining between them. Germline values: CDR1 MGHDK, CDR2 SYGVNS. Here the CDR3 DNA reads TGTGCCAGCAGTGAACGGGGGGCCCTATACAATGAGCAGTTCTTC. This sequence encodes CASSERGALYNEQFF.

Written as DNA, the CDR3 is TGCGCCAGCAGCCAAGATGACCGTCCTGGGGCTGGAAACACCATATATTTT. Amino acid sequence: CASSQDDRPGAGNTIYF. J is TRBJ1-3 and V is TRBV4-1; D gene ambiguous. Germline V gene lookup returns CDR1 MGHRA and CDR2 YSYEKL. The CDR3 runs to 17 residues. V lost 0 bases and J 2 bases, leaving 14 bases between the germline ends.

This chain uses TRBV19 with TRBJ1-4; possibly TRBD1 for D (5 bases). V was cut by 3 bases and J by 5 bases, with 10 bases left in between. CDR3 length equals 14 residues. CDR1 is LNHDA, CDR2 SQIVND, per germline (reference sequence). The CDR3: CASSMAGLNEKLFF. CDR3 nucleotides: TGTGCCAGTAGTATGGCAGGGTTAAATGAAAAACTGTTTTTT.

In its sample, this clone was seen once. V and J are TRBV5-6 and TRBJ1-2; D is uncertain. The CDR3 runs 13 residues. Germline assignment: CDR1 SGHDT and CDR2 YYEEEE. Trimming stripped 1 base from V and 8 bases from J, with 12 bases between. CDR3 in amino acids: CASSLSLQRGYTF. The CDR3 DNA reads as TGTGCCAGCAGCTTGAGTCTGCAGAGGGGCTACACCTTC.

This rearrangement joins TRBV6-5 to TRBJ2-3; TRBD2 matches at 9 bases. The CDR3 consists of 15 residues. V was pared by 6 bases and J by 0 bases, with 4 bases of the junction left unmatched. Germline-derived CDR1 and CDR2 are MNHEY and SVGAGI. CDR3 residues: CASSESGRSTDTQYF. The CDR3 nucleotides read TGTGCCAGCAGCGAGAGCGGGAGGAGCACAGATACGCAGTATTTT.

The gene calls are TRBV5-1 and TRBJ2-7, with 16 bases lining up with TRBD2. This CDR3 has 18 amino acids. The J segment lost 3 bases and the V segment lost 0 bases, leaving 6 bases of the junction unmatched. The germline V gene has CDR1 SGHRS and CDR2 YFSETQ. The CDR3 DNA is TGCGCCAGCAGCTTGGAACCGGGACTAGCGGGAGGGTTCTACGAGCAGTACTTC. Its translation: CASSLEPGLAGGFYEQYF. Using reference TRBV5-1 and TRBJ2-7 for the parts outside the CDR3, the full variable domain is KAGVTQTPRYLIKTRGQQVTLSCSPISGHRSVSWYQQTPGQGLQFLFEYFSETQRNKGNFPGRFSGRQFSNSRSEMNVSTLELGDSALYLCASSLEPGLAGGFYEQYFGPGTRLTVT.

The chain joins TRBV27 to TRBJ2-7; 10 bases line up with TRBD2. Trimming took 0 bases from V and 1 from J; bases not matched to a gene: 6. The CDR3 spans 17 residues. Germline V gene lookup returns CDR1 MNHEY and CDR2 SMNVEV (reference sequence). The CDR3 spells CASSLSLAGALSYEQYF. The CDR3 DNA reads TGTGCCAGCAGTTTATCCCTAGCGGGGGCACTATCCTACGAGCAGTACTTC.

This rearrangement joins TRBV9 to TRBJ2-3, with 7 bases lining up with TRBD2. The V segment lost 0 bases and the J segment 0 bases; nucleotides outside the gene matches: 10. This CDR3 has 18 amino acids. Germline CDR1 SGDLS, CDR2 YYNGEE. CDR3 DNA sequence: TGTGCCAGCAGCGTAGAAGGGACTTACGGGGGGAGCACAGATACGCAGTATTTT. Protein sequence: CASSVEGTYGGSTDTQYF.

The chain links TRBV6-1 to TRBJ2-6; D unclear. Deletions cut 4 bases from V and 0 bases from J, with 16 bases between. The CDR3 is 18 amino acids. The germline V gene encodes CDR1 MNHNS and CDR2 SASEGT. The CDR3 reads CASSGLSQVSSGANVLTF. CDR3 DNA sequence: TGTGCCAGCAGTGGACTGTCTCAAGTTTCCTCTGGGGCCAACGTCCTGACTTTC.

The rearrangement links TRBV6-6 to TRBJ1-5; 7 bases fit TRBD1. Germline CDR1 reads MNHNY; CDR2 reads SVGAGI (reference sequence). V shed 2 bases and J 0 bases; nucleotides not matched to a gene: 1. CDR3 size: 15 residues. CDR3 sequence: CASSYDRASNQPQHF. The CDR3 bases are TGTGCCAGCAGTTACGACAGGGCTAGCAATCAGCCCCAGCATTTT.

This chain connects TRBV27 to TRBJ2-7; no clear D gene. Germline assignment: CDR1 MNHEY and CDR2 SMNVEV (reference sequence). There are 10 residues in the CDR3. Between the trimmed V and J ends, which lost 1 base and 6 bases, there was a span of 1 base. The CDR3 DNA reads TGTGCCAGCAGTTTATGCGAGCAGTACTTC. It is translated as CASSLCEQYF.

This chain uses TRBV4-3 with TRBJ1-6; no clear D. V lost 0 bases and J 0 bases, leaving 12 bases between the germline ends. The CDR3 runs to 18 residues. Germline-derived CDR1 and CDR2 are LGHNA and YSLEER. The CDR3 reads CASSQEAPPSSYNSPLHF. CDR3 nucleotides: TGCGCCAGCAGCCAAGAAGCACCGCCGAGCTCCTATAATTCACCCCTCCACTTT.

The chain links TRBV30 to TRBJ2-7; D is tentatively TRBD1 or TRBD2 (5 bases each). Germline lookup yields CDR1 GTSNPN and CDR2 SVGIG (reference sequence). This CDR3 has 15 amino acids. V lost 3 bases, J lost 2 bases, and 17 bases lay in between. The CDR3 nucleotides are TGTGCCTGGAGCCCCTGGGGGAAGGGGACCTACGAGCAGTACTTC. The encoded protein is CAWSPWGKGTYEQYF.

The chain combines TRBV2 with TRBJ1-5; perhaps TRBD1 as D (5 bases). Trimming removed 6 bases from V and 0 bases from J, with 12 bases in between. The CDR3 is 15 amino acids. CDR1 and CDR2 from the germline V gene are SNHLY and FYNNEI. CDR3 coding DNA: TGTGCCAGCAGGGGGGACGTATATAGCAATCAGCCCCAGCATTTT. It yields the protein CASRGDVYSNQPQHF.

The rearrangement uses TRBV7-8 and TRBJ2-5, with D hard to call. This CDR3 comprises 12 residues. V was clipped by 7 bases and J by 0 bases, with 6 bases between them. Per germline, CDR1 SGHVS and CDR2 FQNEAQ. For the CDR3, the DNA is TGTGCCAGCACCCCGTACCAAGAGACCCAGTACTTC. It specifies CASTPYQETQYF.

The chain is built from TRBV5-1 and TRBJ2-1; 7 bases align to TRBD1. The trim removed 4 bases at V and 9 bases at J, leaving 10 bases unmatched. The germline gives CDR1 SGHRS, CDR2 YFSETQ. The CDR3 spans 14 residues. Here the CDR3 reads CASSPRDSQGEQFF. CDR3 DNA: TGCGCCAGCAGCCCCCGGGACAGCCAAGGTGAGCAGTTCTTC. Drawing the rest from reference TRBV5-1 and TRBJ2-1, the complete variable domain is KAGVTQTPRYLIKTRGQQVTLSCSPISGHRSVSWYQQTPGQGLQFLFEYFSETQRNKGNFPGRFSGRQFSNSRSEMNVSTLELGDSALYLCASSPRDSQGEQFFGPGTRLTVL.

This chain joins TRBV7-9 and TRBJ1-1; possibly TRBD1 for D (6 bases). The CDR3 contains 17 residues. From germline, CDR1 is SEHNR and CDR2 FQNEAQ (reference sequence). V was clipped by 5 bases and J by 4 bases, with 23 bases between them. The CDR3 spells CASSLSNSDTGSTEAFF. CDR3 coding DNA: TGTGCCAGCAGCCTCAGTAACTCCGACACAGGGAGCACTGAAGCTTTCTTT. The complete variable domain, with remaining parts taken from reference TRBV7-9 and TRBJ1-1, reads DTGVSQNPRHKITKRGQNVTFRCDPISEHNRLYWYRQTLGQGPEFLTYFQNEAQLEKSRLLSDRFSAERPKGSFSTLEIQRTEQGDSAMYLCASSLSNSDTGSTEAFFGQGTRLTVV.